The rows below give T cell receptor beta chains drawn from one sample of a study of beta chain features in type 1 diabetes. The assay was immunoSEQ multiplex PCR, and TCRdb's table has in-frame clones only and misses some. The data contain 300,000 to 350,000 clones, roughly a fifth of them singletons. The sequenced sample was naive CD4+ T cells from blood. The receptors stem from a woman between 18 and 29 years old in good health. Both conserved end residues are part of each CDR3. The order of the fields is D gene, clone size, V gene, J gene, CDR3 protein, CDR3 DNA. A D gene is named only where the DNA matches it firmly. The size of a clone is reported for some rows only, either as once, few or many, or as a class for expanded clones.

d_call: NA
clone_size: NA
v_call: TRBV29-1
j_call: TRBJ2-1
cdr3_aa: CSVEGRAGNEQFF
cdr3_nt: TGCAGCGTTGAAGGCAGGGCGGGGAATGAGCAGTTCTTC

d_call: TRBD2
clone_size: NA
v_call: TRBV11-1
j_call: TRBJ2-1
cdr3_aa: CASSLGLRGGNEQFF
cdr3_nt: TGTGCCAGCAGCTTGGGGCTGCGCGGGGGGAATGAGCAGTTCTTC

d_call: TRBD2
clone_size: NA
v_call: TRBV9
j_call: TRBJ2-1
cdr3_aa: CASSKGLAGADEQFF
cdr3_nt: TGTGCCAGCAGCAAGGGACTAGCGGGAGCGGATGAGCAGTTCTTC

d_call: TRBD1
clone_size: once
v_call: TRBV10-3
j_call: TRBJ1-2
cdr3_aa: CAISESGQGRGYTF
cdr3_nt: TGTGCCATCAGTGAGTCGGGACAGGGGCGCGGCTACACCTTC

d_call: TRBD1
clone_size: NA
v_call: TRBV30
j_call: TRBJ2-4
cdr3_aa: CAWSVIDRGKNIQYF
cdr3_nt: TGTGCCTGGAGTGTAATAGACAGGGGGAAAAACATTCAGTACTTC

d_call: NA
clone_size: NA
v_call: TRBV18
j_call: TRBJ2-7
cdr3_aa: CASSPGREDYEQYF
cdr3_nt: TGTGCCAGCTCACCGGGCAGGGAAGACTACGAGCAGTACTTC

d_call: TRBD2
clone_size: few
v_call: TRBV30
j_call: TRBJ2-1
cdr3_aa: CACGGGSGILSYNEQFF
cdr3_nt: TGTGCCTGCGGGGGAGGTAGCGGGATACTCTCCTACAATGAGCAGTTCTTC

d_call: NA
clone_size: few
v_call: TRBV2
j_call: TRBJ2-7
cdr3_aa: CASSEVRSGEQYF
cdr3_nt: TGTGCCAGCAGTGAGGTTCGGAGCGGGGAGCAGTACTTC

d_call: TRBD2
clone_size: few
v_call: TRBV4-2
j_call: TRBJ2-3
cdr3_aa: CASSHPSGSGADTQYF
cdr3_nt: TGTGCCAGCAGCCACCCTAGCGGGAGTGGCGCAGATACGCAGTATTTT

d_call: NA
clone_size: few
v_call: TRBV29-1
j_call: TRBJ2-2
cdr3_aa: CSVLRDTNTGELFF
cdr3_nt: TGCAGCGTTCTACGGGATACGAACACCGGGGAGCTGTTTTTT

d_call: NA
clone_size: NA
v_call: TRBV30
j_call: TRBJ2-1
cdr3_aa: CASRERRYNEQFF
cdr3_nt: TGTGCCTCTCGGGAGAGACGGTACAATGAGCAGTTCTTC

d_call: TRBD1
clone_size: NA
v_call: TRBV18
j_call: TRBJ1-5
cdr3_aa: CASSPQGTGGIQPQHF
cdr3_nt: TGTGCCAGCTCACCACAGGGGACAGGGGGCATACAGCCCCAGCATTTT

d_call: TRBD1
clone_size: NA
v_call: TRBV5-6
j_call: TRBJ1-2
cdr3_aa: CASSLDRGDGYTF
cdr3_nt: TGTGCCAGCAGCCTGGACAGGGGGGATGGCTACACCTTC

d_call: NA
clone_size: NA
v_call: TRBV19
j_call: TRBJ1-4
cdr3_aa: CASSPSRDEKLFF
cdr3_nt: TGTGCCAGTAGTCCCAGCAGGGATGAAAAACTGTTTTTT

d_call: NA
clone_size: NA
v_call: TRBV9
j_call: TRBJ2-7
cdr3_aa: CASSVGDEASQQYF
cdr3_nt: TGTGCCAGCAGCGTAGGAGATGAAGCTAGTCAGCAGTACTTC

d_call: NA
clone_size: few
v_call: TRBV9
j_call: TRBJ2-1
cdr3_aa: CASRPGGTYNEQFF
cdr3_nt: TGTGCCAGCAGGCCAGGGGGGACCTACAATGAGCAGTTCTTC

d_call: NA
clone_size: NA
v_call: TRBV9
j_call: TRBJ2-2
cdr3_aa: CASSVEPGNTGELFF
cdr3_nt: TGTGCCAGCAGCGTAGAGCCAGGGAACACCGGGGAGCTGTTTTTT

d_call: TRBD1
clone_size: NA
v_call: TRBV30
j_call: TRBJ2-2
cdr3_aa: CARTGQSNTGELFF
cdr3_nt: TGTGCCCGGACAGGGCAGTCCAACACCGGGGAGCTGTTTTTT

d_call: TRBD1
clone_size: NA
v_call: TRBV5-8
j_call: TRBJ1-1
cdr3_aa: CASRTGTGGVWNTEAFF
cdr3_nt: TGTGCCAGCAGGACCGGGACAGGGGGCGTTTGGAACACTGAAGCTTTCTTT

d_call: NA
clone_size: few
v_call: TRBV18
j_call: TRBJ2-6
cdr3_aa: CASSSLAPRAGANVLTF
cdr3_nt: TGTGCCAGCTCGTCCCTAGCGCCCAGGGCTGGGGCCAACGTCCTGACTTTC

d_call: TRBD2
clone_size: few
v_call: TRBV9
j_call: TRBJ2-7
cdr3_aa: CASSVERYSKAGEQYF
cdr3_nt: TGTGCCAGCAGCGTAGAGCGATACTCAAAAGCGGGGGAGCAGTACTTC

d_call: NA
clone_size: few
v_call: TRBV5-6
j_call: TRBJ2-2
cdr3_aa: CASTRTVIANTGELFF
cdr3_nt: TGTGCCAGTACACGGACAGTTATCGCGAACACCGGGGAGCTGTTTTTT

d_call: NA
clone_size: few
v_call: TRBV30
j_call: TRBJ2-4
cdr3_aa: CAWSPAVAKNIQYF
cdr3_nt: TGTGCCTGGAGCCCAGCGGTAGCCAAAAACATTCAGTACTTC

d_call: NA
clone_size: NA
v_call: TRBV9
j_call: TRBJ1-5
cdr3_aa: CASSVGAREPQHF
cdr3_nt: TGTGCCAGCAGCGTTGGGGCGCGAGAGCCCCAGCATTTT

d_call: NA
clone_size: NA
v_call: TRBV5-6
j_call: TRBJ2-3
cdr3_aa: CASRLSGDTQYF
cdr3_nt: TGTGCCAGCAGACTCAGCGGAGATACGCAGTATTTT

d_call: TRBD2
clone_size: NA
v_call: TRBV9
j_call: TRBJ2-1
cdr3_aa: CASSFSGGTSNEQFF
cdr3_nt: TGTGCCAGCAGCTTTAGCGGGGGGACCTCCAATGAGCAGTTCTTC

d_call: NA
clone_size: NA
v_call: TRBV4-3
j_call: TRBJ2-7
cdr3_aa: CASSQDRKDGGHNYEQYF
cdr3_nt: TGCGCCAGCAGCCAAGATAGAAAGGACGGGGGTCATAACTACGAGCAGTACTTC

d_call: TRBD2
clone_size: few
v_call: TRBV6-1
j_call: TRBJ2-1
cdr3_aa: CASVRTSSYNEQFF
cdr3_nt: TGTGCCAGCGTGAGGACTAGCTCCTACAATGAGCAGTTCTTC

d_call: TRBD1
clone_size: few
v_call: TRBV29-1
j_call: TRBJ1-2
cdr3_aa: CSVRQGGGNYGYTF
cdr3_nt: TGCAGTGTCAGACAGGGAGGAGGTAACTATGGCTACACCTTC

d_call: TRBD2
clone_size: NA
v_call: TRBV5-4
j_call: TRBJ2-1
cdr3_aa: CASKSGGGDYPNEQFF
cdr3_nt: TGTGCCAGCAAGTCGGGGGGAGGGGACTACCCCAATGAGCAGTTCTTC

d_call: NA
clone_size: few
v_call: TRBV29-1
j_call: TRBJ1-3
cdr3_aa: CSVPLGNTIYF
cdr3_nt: TGCAGCGTCCCTTTAGGAAACACCATATATTTT

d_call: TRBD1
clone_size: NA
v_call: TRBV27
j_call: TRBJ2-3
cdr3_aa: CASSPQGAERTDTQYF
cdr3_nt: TGTGCCAGCAGTCCGCAGGGGGCTGAACGGACAGATACGCAGTATTTT

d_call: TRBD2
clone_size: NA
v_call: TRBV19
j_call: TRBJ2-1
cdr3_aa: CASAGTSGIRDNEQFF
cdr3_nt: TGTGCCAGCGCGGGGACTAGCGGGATTCGGGACAATGAGCAGTTCTTC

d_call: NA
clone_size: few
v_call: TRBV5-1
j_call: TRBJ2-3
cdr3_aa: CASSLREATDTQYF
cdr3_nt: TGCGCCAGCAGCCTTAGGGAGGCCACAGATACGCAGTATTTT

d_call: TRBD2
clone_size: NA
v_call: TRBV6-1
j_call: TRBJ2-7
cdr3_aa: CASSAGTSYEQYF
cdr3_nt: TGTGCCAGCAGCGCGGGGACTAGCTACGAGCAGTACTTC

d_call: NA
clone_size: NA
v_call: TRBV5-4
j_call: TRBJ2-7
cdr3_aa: CASSLDFYEQYF
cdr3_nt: TGTGCCAGCAGTCTCGACTTCTACGAGCAGTACTTC

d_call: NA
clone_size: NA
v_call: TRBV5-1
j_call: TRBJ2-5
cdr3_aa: CASSLASRAQETQYF
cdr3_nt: TGCGCCAGCAGCTTGGCATCCAGGGCCCAAGAGACCCAGTACTTC

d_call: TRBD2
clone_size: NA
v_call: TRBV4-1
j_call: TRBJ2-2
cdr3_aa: CASSRLAGDDTGELFF
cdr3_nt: TGCGCCAGCAGCCGGTTAGCGGGAGACGACACCGGGGAGCTGTTTTTT

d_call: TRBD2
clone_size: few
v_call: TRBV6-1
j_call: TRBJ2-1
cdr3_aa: CATRGLAGSYNEQFF
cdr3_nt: TGTGCCACCCGTGGACTAGCGGGCTCCTACAATGAGCAGTTCTTC

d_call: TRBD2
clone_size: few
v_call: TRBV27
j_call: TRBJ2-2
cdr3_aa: CASSWRGTSTAGELFF
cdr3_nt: TGTGCCAGCAGTTGGCGGGGGACGTCAACTGCCGGGGAGCTGTTTTTT

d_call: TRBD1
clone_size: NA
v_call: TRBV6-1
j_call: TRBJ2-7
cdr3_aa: CASSLEGASSYEQYF
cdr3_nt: TGTGCCAGCAGCCTAGAGGGGGCATCTTCCTACGAGCAGTACTTC

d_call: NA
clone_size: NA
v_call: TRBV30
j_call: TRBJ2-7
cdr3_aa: CAWSESSYEQYF
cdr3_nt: TGTGCCTGGAGCGAGAGCTCCTACGAGCAGTACTTC

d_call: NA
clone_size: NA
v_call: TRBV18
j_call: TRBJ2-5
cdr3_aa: CASSPLGGQETQYF
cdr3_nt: TGTGCCAGCTCACCACTTGGAGGTCAAGAGACCCAGTACTTC

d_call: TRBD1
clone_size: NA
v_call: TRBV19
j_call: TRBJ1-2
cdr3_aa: CASSKRTGPYGHTF
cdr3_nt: TGTGCCAGTAGTAAGAGGACAGGGCCCTATGGCCACACCTTC

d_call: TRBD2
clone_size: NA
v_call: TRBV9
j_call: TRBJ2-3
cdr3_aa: CASSVGGGGIDTQYF
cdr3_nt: TGTGCCAGCAGCGTAGGTGGCGGGGGTATAGATACGCAGTATTTT

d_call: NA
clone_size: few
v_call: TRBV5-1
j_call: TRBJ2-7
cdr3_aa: CASSLGPGESLEQYF
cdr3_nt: TGCGCCAGCAGCTTGGGGCCGGGAGAATCCCTCGAGCAGTACTTC

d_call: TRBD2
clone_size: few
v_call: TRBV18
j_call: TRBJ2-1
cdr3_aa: CASSRLAGRDEQFF
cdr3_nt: TGTGCCAGCTCGCGACTAGCGGGGCGGGATGAGCAGTTCTTC

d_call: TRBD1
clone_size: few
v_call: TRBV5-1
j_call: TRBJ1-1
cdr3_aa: CASSLTSGTDTEAFF
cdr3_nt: TGCGCCAGCAGCTTGACGTCCGGGACAGACACTGAAGCTTTCTTT

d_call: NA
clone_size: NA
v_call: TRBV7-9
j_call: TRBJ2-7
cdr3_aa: CASRMNSEQYF
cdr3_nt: TGTGCCAGCAGGATGAACTCCGAGCAGTACTTC

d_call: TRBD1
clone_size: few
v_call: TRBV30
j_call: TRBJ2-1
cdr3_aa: CAWSTEQGRYNGQFF
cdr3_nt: TGTGCCTGGAGTACCGAACAGGGGCGCTACAATGGGCAGTTCTTC

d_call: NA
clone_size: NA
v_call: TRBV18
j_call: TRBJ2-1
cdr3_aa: CASSPPGTVSNEQFF
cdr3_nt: TGTGCCAGCTCACCACCCGGGACTGTATCAAATGAGCAGTTCTTC

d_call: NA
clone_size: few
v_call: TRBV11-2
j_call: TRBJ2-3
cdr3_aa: CASSPTGVTDTQYF
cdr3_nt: TGTGCCAGCAGCCCCACGGGGGTCACAGATACGCAGTATTTT

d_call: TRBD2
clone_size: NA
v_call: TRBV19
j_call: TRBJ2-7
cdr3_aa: CASSLAGGRPYEQYF
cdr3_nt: TGTGCCAGTAGTCTAGCGGGGGGAAGACCCTACGAGCAGTACTTC

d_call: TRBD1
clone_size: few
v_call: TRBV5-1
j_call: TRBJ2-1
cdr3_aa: CASSLDRDSYNEQFF
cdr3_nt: TGCGCCAGCAGCCTGGACAGGGACTCCTACAATGAGCAGTTCTTC

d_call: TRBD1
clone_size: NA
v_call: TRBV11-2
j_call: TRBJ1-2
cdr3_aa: CASSSPTGLWYGYTF
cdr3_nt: TGTGCCAGCAGCTCCCCGACAGGGCTCTGGTATGGCTACACCTTC

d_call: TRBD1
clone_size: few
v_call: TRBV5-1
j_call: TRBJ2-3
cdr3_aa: CASSTQGVGTDTQYF
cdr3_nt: TGCGCCAGCAGCACTCAGGGGGTCGGCACAGATACGCAGTATTTT

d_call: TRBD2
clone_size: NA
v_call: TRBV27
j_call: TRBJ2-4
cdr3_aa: CASSNSGTSGKDIQYF
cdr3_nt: TGTGCCAGCAGTAACTCCGGGACTAGCGGGAAGGACATTCAGTACTTC